This is a list of T cell receptor beta chains from one sample in a study of blood T cell repertoires in COVID-19. TCRdb's copy holds only in-frame clones and misses some; the assay was immunoSEQ multiplex PCR. The sample shows around 480,000 clones, roughly 87% of them seen only once. The sequenced sample was PBMCs or T cells enriched from blood (not recorded which). These receptors all stem from a woman in her late teens or twenties who had recovered from COVID-19. The CDR3 runs from the conserved cysteine through the conserved F or W. Fields, in order: clone size, CDR3 length, D gene, J gene, V gene, CDR3 protein, CDR3 DNA. D genes are given only for firm matches. For some rows the clone size is stated as once, few or many, or as a class when expanded; others skip it.

. | 15 | . | TRBJ1-5 | TRBV28 | CASSFRGNSGQPQHF | TGTGCCAGCAGTTTTAGGGGCAATTCGGGTCAGCCCCAGCATTTT
. | 13 | . | TRBJ1-2 | TRBV10-3 | CAISESEGLGYTF | TGTGCCATCAGTGAGTCAGAGGGTCTCGGCTACACCTTC
. | 14 | . | TRBJ1-1 | TRBV5-4 | CASSLGAGVTEAFF | TGTGCCAGCAGCCTGGGAGCGGGCGTCACTGAAGCTTTCTTT
. | 13 | . | TRBJ1-2 | TRBV2 | CASHRVMDYGYTF | TGTGCCAGCCACAGGGTTATGGACTATGGCTACACCTTC
. | 15 | . | TRBJ1-2 | TRBV7-9 | CASSLVVLTNYGYTF | TGTGCCAGCAGCTTAGTAGTACTTACTAACTATGGCTACACCTTC
. | 15 | . | TRBJ2-5 | TRBV11-2 | CASSLGGTYQETQYF | TGTGCCAGCAGCTTAGGCGGTACTTACCAAGAGACCCAGTACTTC
. | 14 | . | TRBJ2-7 | TRBV2 | CASGGGRDSYEQYF | TGTGCCAGCGGTGGGGGTCGGGACTCCTACGAGCAGTACTTC
few | 11 | . | TRBJ1-6 | TRBV2 | CASRVEGPLHF | TGTGCCAGCCGAGTGGAGGGACCCCTCCACTTT
. | 14 | TRBD1 | TRBJ1-4 | TRBV5-4 | CASSAGTASEKLFF | TGTGCCAGCAGCGCCGGGACAGCATCTGAAAAACTGTTTTTT
. | 11 | . | TRBJ2-1 | TRBV30 | CARGTYNEQFF | TGTGCCCGGGGTACCTACAATGAGCAGTTCTTC
. | 14 | TRBD1 | TRBJ2-7 | TRBV6-6 | CASSRDRVSYEQYF | TGTGCCAGCAGCCGAGACAGGGTATCCTACGAGCAGTACTTC
. | 14 | TRBD1 | TRBJ1-1 | TRBV6-2/TRBV6-3 | CASSYGTVNTEAFF | TGTGCCAGCAGTTACGGGACAGTCAACACTGAAGCTTTCTTT
. | 15 | TRBD2 | TRBJ2-1 | TRBV9 | CASSVGEGKSNEQFF | TGTGCCAGCAGCGTAGGGGAGGGGAAATCAAATGAGCAGTTCTTC
once | 14 | . | TRBJ2-5 | TRBV7-8 | CASSLGPGQETQYF | TGTGCCAGCAGCTTAGGTCCAGGGCAAGAGACCCAGTACTTC
. | 13 | TRBD1 | TRBJ1-1 | TRBV30 | CAWSATGAGRAFF | TGTGCCTGGAGTGCCACAGGGGCGGGAAGAGCTTTCTTT
. | 15 | . | TRBJ1-2 | TRBV21-1 | CASSKIQTGYYGYTF | TGTGCCAGCAGCAAAATTCAGACAGGGTACTATGGCTACACCTTC
. | 18 | TRBD2 | TRBJ2-1 | TRBV7-9 | CASSRTSGGVGSYNEQFF | TGTGCCAGCAGCCGAACGAGCGGGGGGGTCGGATCCTACAATGAGCAGTTCTTC
. | 17 | TRBD1 | TRBJ1-6 | TRBV27 | CASSLLGDSSINSPLHF | TGTGCCAGCAGTTTATTAGGGGACAGTTCAATCAATTCACCCCTCCACTTT